This T cell receptor beta chain is from a study of beta chain features in type 1 diabetes. Background on the study: Patients and healthy donors were similar in age, gender and cell yields.

V was shortened by 0 bases and J by 6 bases, with 5 bases between the two germline ends. CDR1 SGHVS and CDR2 FQNEAQ come from the germline V gene. The CDR3 runs 13 residues. Of the isolated RNA, all was reverse transcribed, and so the sequenced material was expressed TCRB transcripts. The data were produced by immunoSEQ multiplex PCR, yet TCRdb's version contains in-frame clones alone and is incomplete. The profile shows under 250,000 clones, under 13% of them singletons. The sequenced material came from central memory CD4+ T cells from blood. The clonotype was recovered from a young man in good health. The chain has TRBV7-8 and TRBJ2-2; the D is unclear. CDR3 amino acids: CASSLATSGELFF. The CDR3 nucleotides are TGTGCCAGCAGCTTAGCCACCTCCGGGGAGCTGTTTTTT.